A single sample gave rise to the 17 T cell receptor beta chains below, sequenced in a study of OX40 agonist ivuxolimab in advanced cancers. Library method: the immunoSEQ multiplex PCR assay. TCRdb mirrors the immuneACCESS table, restricted to in-frame sequences. Some clones are absent from its copies; in checked studies, under half trace to an unresolved V gene, and the reason for the others is unknown. The sample contains 60,000 or so clones, approximately 92% of them found a single time. Clones ranked in the top ten supply about an eighth of the sample. Source: CD4+ or CD8+ T cells sorted from blood, taken in a trial of the OX40 agonist ivuxolimab. These receptors came from an adult with an advanced solid tumor such as melanoma, head and neck, liver or kidney cancer.

The chain uses TRBV19 and TRBJ1-5, with D unclear. Trimming took off 7 bases at V and 0 bases at J, with 13 bases between the two ends. There are 15 residues in the CDR3. Germline CDR1 is LNHDA and CDR2 is SQIVND (reference sequence). As DNA, the CDR3 is TGTGCCAGTACCCCCGGGCAACATAGCAATCAGCCCCAGCATTTT. Protein: CASTPGQHSNQPQHF.

The V gene is TRBV4-1, the J gene TRBJ2-7; D gene uncertain. The CDR3 length is 13 residues. Germline loops: CDR1 MGHRA, CDR2 YSYEKL. Trimming pared 0 bases from V and 4 bases from J, leaving 7 bases between. CDR3 in amino acids: CASSQDRVYEQYF. The DNA of the CDR3 is TGCGCCAGCAGCCAAGATCGCGTATACGAGCAGTACTTC.

This chain joins TRBV7-9 and TRBJ1-1; tentatively, D is TRBD1 (5 bases). V was shortened by 4 bases and J by 0 bases, with 12 bases between the two germline ends. Germline assignment: CDR1 SEHNR and CDR2 FQNEAQ (reference sequence). The CDR3 has 15 residues. CDR3 amino acids: CASSSGTAMNTEAFF. In DNA, the CDR3 is TGTGCCAGCAGCTCAGGGACGGCGATGAACACTGAAGCTTTCTTT.

This CDR3 reads CASSVTQGGELFF. The CDR3 DNA sequence: TGTGCCAGCAGTGTCACACAGGGCGGGGAGCTGTTTTTT. J is TRBJ2-2 and V is TRBV27, with D tentatively TRBD1 (6 bases). The germline V gene has CDR1 MNHEY and CDR2 SMNVEV (reference sequence). The CDR3 has 13 residues. V gave up 5 bases and J gave up 7 bases, with 11 bases separating them.

The chain links TRBV6-5 to TRBJ1-1, with D possibly being TRBD1 (5 bases). CDR1 is MNHEY, CDR2 SVGAGI, per germline. The V end was cut by 4 bases, the J end by 1 base, with 13 bases between. This CDR3 region has 15 residues. CDR3 nucleotides: TGTGCCAGCAGTTGGGGCTTGGGGACGAACACTGAAGCTTTCTTT. Protein sequence: CASSWGLGTNTEAFF.

This rearrangement joins TRBV20-1 to TRBJ2-1; D unresolved. The germline V gene has CDR1 DFQATT and CDR2 SNEGSKA (reference sequence). The V gene lost 4 bases and the J gene lost 7 bases, with 8 bases spanning the gap. The CDR3 has 11 amino acids. In DNA, the CDR3 is TGCAGTGCTACACCTTTGAATGAGCAGTTCTTC. This codes for CSATPLNEQFF.

This chain links TRBV14 with TRBJ2-1; TRBD2 matches at 13 bases. Germline loops: CDR1 SGHDN, CDR2 FVKESK. This CDR3 spans 19 amino acids. V dropped 4 bases and J dropped 5; count of bases not matched to a gene: 14. CDR3: CASSLLGGLAGPLHNEQFF. DNA for the CDR3: TGTGCCAGCAGCCTCTTGGGGGGACTAGCGGGGCCCCTCCACAATGAGCAGTTCTTC.

This chain uses TRBV27 with TRBJ2-1; the D gene is possibly TRBD1 (6 bases). CDR1 MNHEY and CDR2 SMNVEV come from the germline V gene (reference sequence). The V gene lost 3 bases and the J gene lost 2 bases, with 11 bases spanning the gap. The CDR3 runs 15 residues. The chain's CDR3 is CASSLWQGTYNEQFF. The CDR3 DNA is TGTGCCAGCAGTTTGTGGCAGGGGACCTACAATGAGCAGTTCTTC.

The rearrangement links TRBV6-1 to TRBJ2-7, with 11 bases fitting TRBD1. Germline V gene data show CDR1 as MNHNS and CDR2 as SASEGT. V lost 4 bases to trimming and J lost 2 bases; unmatched junction nucleotides: 1. The CDR3 consists of 14 residues. As DNA, the CDR3 is TGTGCCAGCAGTGGGACAGGGGGCACCTACGAGCAGTACTTC. Translation gives CASSGTGGTYEQYF.

This clone was counted once. CDR3 nucleotides: TGTGCCAGCAGCGTAGCTGGCTTAACCTACGAGCAGTACTTC. Translation: CASSVAGLTYEQYF. The rearrangement joins TRBV9 to TRBJ2-7; the D is unclear. This CDR3 has 14 amino acids. The ends were cut back, 0 bases at V and 2 bases at J, with 9 bases in the middle. Germline assignment: CDR1 SGDLS and CDR2 YYNGEE.

The chain uses TRBV6-6 and TRBJ1-2; 9 bases are shared with TRBD1. The CDR3 sequence is 13 residues long. Trimming removed 6 bases from V and 7 bases from J; junction bases left unmatched: 6. Germline CDR1 is MNHNY and CDR2 is SVGAGI (reference sequence). CDR3 DNA: TGTGCCAGCAGCCCGGACAGGGGTGGTGGCTACACCTTC. It is translated as CASSPDRGGGYTF.

A note on this clone: The sample contains more than one DNA sequence encoding this CDR3. This sequence joins TRBV4-2 and TRBJ2-7; D tentatively fits TRBD1 or TRBD2 (5 bases each). The ends were cut back, 1 base at V and 4 bases at J, with 5 bases in the middle. In germline, CDR1 is LGHNA, CDR2 YNFKEQ. CDR3 length: 12 amino acids. The CDR3 reads CASSQGGYEQYF. CDR3 DNA sequence: TGTGCCAGCAGCCAAGGGGGGTACGAGCAGTACTTC.

J is TRBJ2-1 and V is TRBV2, with no clear D. V lost 2 bases and J 7 bases, leaving 18 bases between the germline ends. The CDR3 totals 16 residues. The germline gives CDR1 SNHLY, CDR2 FYNNEI. The CDR3 spells CASSERPPLNPNEQFF. The CDR3 nucleotides read TGTGCCAGCAGTGAAAGGCCACCTCTAAATCCAAATGAGCAGTTCTTC.

The chain links TRBV5-4 to TRBJ2-3; 9 bases align to TRBD2. Unmatched junction bases numbered 7, after V lost 3 bases and J lost 2 bases. This CDR3 spans 16 amino acids. Germline CDR1 SGHNT, CDR2 YYREEE (reference sequence). The CDR3 region has the DNA TGTGCCAGCAGCTACCCAGCGGGGGGCGACACAGATACGCAGTATTTT. Protein product: CASSYPAGGDTDTQYF.

Only a few counts were recorded for this clone. CDR3 sequence: CASSQEWAGGYGYTF. CDR3 DNA: TGCGCCAGCAGCCAAGAATGGGCAGGCGGCTATGGCTACACCTTC. The V gene is TRBV4-3, the J gene TRBJ1-2; D remains unclear. CDR3 length equals 15 residues. Germline V CDR1 and CDR2: LGHNA, YSLEER. Trimming took off 0 bases at V and 4 bases at J, with 12 bases between the two ends.

The rearrangement uses TRBV16 and TRBJ2-7; 10 bases match TRBD2. The CDR3 is made up of 17 amino acids. With 4 bases clipped from V and 5 bases from J, the junction kept 14 bases outside the gene matches. Germline loops: CDR1 KGHSY, CDR2 FQNENV. The CDR3 loop is CASSPGQRGGYGHEQYF. The DNA of the CDR3 is TGTGCCAGCAGCCCCGGCCAGCGGGGGGGCTACGGCCACGAGCAGTACTTC.

The genes are TRBV9 and TRBJ2-1; weak D call: TRBD2 (5 bases). V lost 0 bases and J lost 0, with 7 bases in between. The CDR3 spans 15 residues. Germline V lookup: CDR1 SGDLS, CDR2 YYNGEE. The CDR3 DNA is TGTGCCAGCAGCGTAGGAGCGGCCTCCTACAATGAGCAGTTCTTC. This translates into CASSVGAASYNEQFF.